This T cell receptor (beta chain) comes out of a study of OX40 agonist ivuxolimab in advanced cancers. Regarding the study as a whole: Blood T cells, both CD4+ and CD8+, expanded clonally by week 6 at 0.1 to 3.0 mg/kg.

V was shortened by 4 bases and J by 2 bases, with 17 bases between the two germline ends. This CDR3 is built from 15 residues. CDR1 and CDR2 (germline): SQVTM, ANQGSEA. The assay was immunoSEQ multiplex PCR, and TCRdb's table has in-frame clones only and misses some. The sample records about 35,000 clones, around four fifths being singletons. Notes on this clone: Its matching antigen is unknown.

This receptor was obtained from an adult with an advanced solid tumor such as melanoma, head and neck, liver or kidney cancer. The sequences come from CD4+ or CD8+ T cells sorted from blood, collected in a trial of the OX40 agonist ivuxolimab. J is TRBJ2-5 and V is TRBV29-1; no reliable D call. DNA for the CDR3: TGCAGCGTTGCGTCTCTTGAACAGAAGCAAGAGACCCAGTACTTC. Translated, it gives CSVASLEQKQETQYF.